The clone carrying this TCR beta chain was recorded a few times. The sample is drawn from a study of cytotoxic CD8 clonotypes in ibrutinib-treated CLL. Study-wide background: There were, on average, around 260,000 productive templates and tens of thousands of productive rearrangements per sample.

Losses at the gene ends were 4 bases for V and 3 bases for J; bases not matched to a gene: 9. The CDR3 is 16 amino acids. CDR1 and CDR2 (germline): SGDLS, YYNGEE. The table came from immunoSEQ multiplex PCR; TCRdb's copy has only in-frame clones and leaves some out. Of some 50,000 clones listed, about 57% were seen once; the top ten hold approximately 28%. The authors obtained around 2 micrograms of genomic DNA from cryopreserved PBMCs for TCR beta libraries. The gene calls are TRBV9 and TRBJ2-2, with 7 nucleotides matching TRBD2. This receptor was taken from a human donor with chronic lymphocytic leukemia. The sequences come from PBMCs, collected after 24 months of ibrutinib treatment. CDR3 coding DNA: TGTGCCAGCAGCACCAGCGGGGTTAGTCACACCGGGGAGCTGTTTTTT. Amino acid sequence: CASSTSGVSHTGELFF.